The present TCR beta chain was sequenced within a study of cytomegalovirus exposure and HLA in healthy donors. Turning to the study itself: Per a later analysis, the approximately 690 first-cohort and under 150 validation repertoires shared one platform.

Measured with immunoSEQ multiplex PCR; TCRdb has only the in-frame clones, and not every one. Of 200,000 to 250,000 clones in the sample, 80% to 90% were seen once. This clone was seen a single time. This TCR was sampled from a young woman in good health and CMV-seronegative. Material: PBMCs.

CDR3 in amino acids: CASSKDSRRGQNSNQPQHF. The CDR3 coding sequence is TGTGCCAGCAGCAAAGATTCTCGGAGGGGACAGAATAGCAATCAGCCCCAGCATTTT. This chain connects TRBV21-1 to TRBJ1-5; the table's D gene call, TRBD1, was not cross checked with the DNA. TRBV21-1 is assigned pseudogene status. This CDR3 region has 19 residues.